This is a list of T cell receptor beta chains from one sample in a study of shared clonotypes between healthy human individuals. Method: immunoSEQ multiplex PCR; TCRdb's copy keeps in-frame clones and lacks some. The sample has roughly 1,100,000 clones; about three quarters are singletons. What was sequenced was memory CD4+ T cells sorted from blood. These receptors originate from a man in his late teens or twenties in good health. CDR3s include the opening cysteine and the closing phenylalanine or tryptophan. D genes are given only for firm matches. Clone size is not always given. Where it is, it says once, few, many or a class for expanded clones.

clone_size	j_call	cdr3_length	d_call	v_call	cdr3_nt	cdr3_aa
NA	TRBJ1-5	18	TRBD1	TRBV5-6	TGTGCCAGCAGCTTGAGGACAGGGGGCCTTAATAGCAATCAGCCCCAGCATTTT	CASSLRTGGLNSNQPQHF
NA	TRBJ2-2	14	NA	TRBV2	TGTGCCAGCAGTGAAGCCAGGGCTGCCGGGGAGCTGTTTTTT	CASSEARAAGELFF
NA	TRBJ2-7	14	TRBD1	TRBV29-1	TGCAGCGCGGGGACAGGGCTAAAAGACTACGAGCAGTACTTC	CSAGTGLKDYEQYF
NA	TRBJ2-5	18	TRBD2	TRBV5-1	TGCGCCAGCAGCTTAAACCGGGGGGTTAGTCTATCTCAAGAGACCCAGTACTTC	CASSLNRGVSLSQETQYF
once	TRBJ2-5	13	NA	TRBV30	TGTGCCTGGAGTGTACGCATCCAAGAGACCCAGTACTTC	CAWSVRIQETQYF
once	TRBJ2-7	13	TRBD1	TRBV5-1	TGCGCCAGCAGCTCCGACAGGGTCGGCGAGCAGTACTTC	CASSSDRVGEQYF
NA	TRBJ2-5	11	NA	TRBV6-1	TGTGCCAGCAATTATTTTCAGGCCCAGTACTTC	CASNYFQAQYF
NA	TRBJ1-1	18	TRBD1	TRBV5-1	TGCGCCAGCAGCTTGGCCTCACAGGGGTCGATCCTAGGCACTGAAGCTTTCTTT	CASSLASQGSILGTEAFF
NA	TRBJ1-2	14	NA	TRBV5-4	TGTGCCAGCAGCTTGGCCGGGACAAGATATGGCTACACCTTC	CASSLAGTRYGYTF
NA	TRBJ2-7	14	TRBD1	TRBV7-6	TGTGCCAGCAGCTTATTTGAGACAGGGGGCGAGCAGTACTTC	CASSLFETGGEQYF
NA	TRBJ2-5	14	NA	TRBV4-1	TGCGCCAGCAGCCAGCCTAGAACCCAAGAGACCCAGTACTTC	CASSQPRTQETQYF
NA	TRBJ2-3	13	NA	TRBV5-1	TGCGCCAGCAGCAGGCTAGCGTCAGATACGCAGTATTTT	CASSRLASDTQYF
NA	TRBJ1-2	14	TRBD1	TRBV18	TGTGCCAGCTCACGATCCAGGGGGGAGGATGGCTACACCTTC	CASSRSRGEDGYTF
NA	TRBJ2-1	17	NA	TRBV4-1	TGCGCCAGCAGCCAAGATCCCCAGGGTTCGGGGTGGAATGAGCAGTTCTTC	CASSQDPQGSGWNEQFF
NA	TRBJ2-2	16	NA	TRBV5-8	TGTGCCAGCAGCAGATCTAGCCTACCGAACACCGGGGAGCTGTTTTTT	CASSRSSLPNTGELFF
NA	TRBJ2-2	13	NA	TRBV7-9	TGTGCCAGCAGGACGCAGGGAGTGGGGGAGCTGTTTTTT	CASRTQGVGELFF
once	TRBJ2-6	17	TRBD2	TRBV7-2	TGTGCCAGCAGCTTAGGTGGCGGGAGATCTGGGGCCAACGTCCTGACTTTC	CASSLGGGRSGANVLTF
NA	TRBJ2-2	11	NA	TRBV10-1	TGCGCCAGCAGGGCCACCGGGGAGCTGTTTTTT	CASRATGELFF
NA	TRBJ1-6	17	TRBD1	TRBV11-2	TGTGCCAGCGGCTCGAACCGGGACAGTCTCTATAATTCACCCCTCCACTTT	CASGSNRDSLYNSPLHF
many	TRBJ2-5	15	TRBD1	TRBV28	TGTGCCAGCAGTTCCATGACAGGGCACCAAGAGACCCAGTACTTC	CASSSMTGHQETQYF
NA	TRBJ2-1	15	TRBD2	TRBV7-2	TGTGCCAGCAGCTGGGGACTAGCGGGAGGGCCTCTCGAGTTCTTC	CASSWGLAGGPLEFF
NA	TRBJ1-2	13	NA	TRBV28	TGTGCCAGCAGCGGTACAAGGATGAGTGGCTACACCTTC	CASSGTRMSGYTF
NA	TRBJ2-3	15	TRBD1	TRBV19	TGTGCCAGTAGAGGGACAGGGTTTGTCACAGATACGCAGTATTTT	CASRGTGFVTDTQYF
NA	TRBJ2-7	14	NA	TRBV18	TGTGCCAGCTCACCAGGTGGGGGCTCCTACGAGCAGTACTTC	CASSPGGGSYEQYF
NA	TRBJ1-2	13	NA	TRBV27	TGTGCCAGCAGTTTTGAGGGGCTTAGGGGCTACACCTTC	CASSFEGLRGYTF
NA	TRBJ1-1	13	NA	TRBV19	TGTGCCAGTAGGACTTCGAAGAACACTGAAGCTTTCTTT	CASRTSKNTEAFF
NA	TRBJ2-7	13	TRBD1	TRBV7-2	TGTGCCAGCAGCTCCGGGACAGGGGCCGAGCAGTACTTC	CASSSGTGAEQYF
NA	TRBJ2-7	13	NA	TRBV18	TGTGCCAGCTCACCTAATCTCCGCTACGAGCAGTACTTC	CASSPNLRYEQYF
NA	TRBJ2-7	11	NA	TRBV20-1	TGCAGTGCTACAGGAGCGATCGAGCAGTACTTC	CSATGAIEQYF
NA	TRBJ2-3	15	NA	TRBV9	TGTGCCAGCAGCCCAACGCCGAATCCTACAGGCACGCAGTATTTT	CASSPTPNPTGTQYF
NA	TRBJ1-2	13	NA	TRBV30	TGTGCCTGGAGTGTACGAGGGACCTATGGCTACACCTTC	CAWSVRGTYGYTF
NA	TRBJ2-3	12	NA	TRBV19	TGTGCCAGTACGGTGGGGCCAGATACGCAGTATTTT	CASTVGPDTQYF
NA	TRBJ2-1	13	NA	TRBV5-5	TGTGCCAGCAGCTTGGTTCATATCCGTGAGCAGTTCTTC	CASSLVHIREQFF
NA	TRBJ2-1	13	NA	TRBV5-1	TGCGCCAGCAGCCAGACGGACCACAATGAGCAGTTCTTC	CASSQTDHNEQFF
NA	TRBJ1-6	14	TRBD1	TRBV18	TGTGCCAGCTCACTCCGGGACAGTAATTCACCCCTCCACTTT	CASSLRDSNSPLHF
few	TRBJ2-7	14	NA	TRBV19	TGTGCCAGTAGTATAACAGGGCCGGCCTACGAGCAGTACTTC	CASSITGPAYEQYF
NA	TRBJ2-7	12	NA	TRBV12-5	TGTGCTAGTCAAAAAGAGACTGGCGAGCAGTACTTC	CASQKETGEQYF
once	TRBJ2-7	13	NA	TRBV7-2	TGTGCCAGCAGCCTCGACAGGTCCTACGAGCAGTACTTC	CASSLDRSYEQYF
NA	TRBJ2-2	17	TRBD2	TRBV27	TGTGCCAGCAGTTTAAGGGGTCTAGCGGGTGACACCGGGGAGCTGTTTTTT	CASSLRGLAGDTGELFF
NA	TRBJ2-1	14	NA	TRBV14	TGTGCCAGCAGCTATGGACGGACGTACAATGAGCAGTTCTTC	CASSYGRTYNEQFF
NA	TRBJ2-4	14	NA	TRBV28	TGTGCCAGCACCACGCCGGGGATCGCAGGGATTCAGTACTTC	CASTTPGIAGIQYF
few	TRBJ1-1	10	NA	TRBV21-1	TGTGCCAGCAGCAAAACTGAAGCTTTCTTT	CASSKTEAFF
NA	TRBJ2-4	12	NA	TRBV29-1	TGCAGCGTTGAACGGCAGGGGAACATTCAGTACTTC	CSVERQGNIQYF
NA	TRBJ2-3	16	TRBD2	TRBV11-2	TGTGCCAGCAGCCCCCTCCCTAGCGGGAGGACAGATACGCAGTATTTT	CASSPLPSGRTDTQYF
many	TRBJ2-5	15	NA	TRBV11-3	TGTGCCAGCAGCTCTCGCACCGGGACCCAAGAGACCCAGTACTTC	CASSSRTGTQETQYF
NA	TRBJ2-3	13	NA	TRBV11-2	TGTGCCAGCAGCTTAGCCCGCGTAGATACGCAGTATTTT	CASSLARVDTQYF
few	TRBJ2-1	15	TRBD1	TRBV11-2	TGTGCCAGCAGCCCACGGACAGGGTCATGGAATGAGCAGTTCTTC	CASSPRTGSWNEQFF
NA	TRBJ2-5	14	TRBD2	TRBV5-1	TGCGCCAGCAGCGAGCGGGGCCTCCAAGAGACCCAGTACTTC	CASSERGLQETQYF
few	TRBJ2-7	17	NA	TRBV11-2	TGTGCCAGCAGCTTAGTGGGGGGGGCTAGCGGTTACTACGAGCAGTACTTC	CASSLVGGASGYYEQYF
NA	TRBJ2-7	15	NA	TRBV18	TGTGCCAGCTCGCACGGGACACCCGACTCCTACGAGCAGTACTTC	CASSHGTPDSYEQYF